The T cell receptor (beta chain) described here comes from a study of shared clonotypes between healthy human individuals. Every donor was a Caucasian adult from Nashville, Tennessee. Clones were read by immunoSEQ multiplex PCR, and TCRdb kept only the in-frame ones, dropping some. The profile shows roughly 1 million clones, about 80% of them singletons. Looked up from germline, CDR1 is SGHKS and CDR2 is YYEKEE (reference sequence). This CDR3 region has 16 residues. Trimming removed 2 bases at V and 3 bases at J, with 18 bases between. The chain joins TRBV5-5 to TRBJ2-7, with a weak D call TRBD2 (5 bases). This receptor was obtained from a man between 18 and 29 years old in good health. Some clones in this sample may be carry-over from other donors' samples. Specimen: memory CD4+ T cells from PBMCs. Subset of the sample: CD45RA-negative fraction. CDR3 DNA sequence: TGTGCCAGCAGCTTATCTTTTGGGAGTTGGTACTACGAGCAGTACTTC. This sequence encodes CASSLSFGSWYYEQYF.